The clone carrying this T cell receptor (beta chain) was picked up many times. Its specificity is unknown. Using its own MiXCR run on the 5' RACE reads, TCRdb lists one record per CDR3 protein. The data contain tens of thousands of distinct CDR3 sequences, 7.4% of them singletons. The CDR3 sequence is 13 residues long. The V gene's germline CDR1 is SNHLY and CDR2 FYNNEI. V was clipped by 6 bases and J by 4 bases; unmatched bases: 5. The record originates from a study of T cells after yellow fever vaccination. Notes on the study in general: Peak timing came faster in the weaker secondary response, day 5 versus 15.

The chain couples TRBV2 to TRBJ2-7; 8 bases match TRBD2. The sequencing here drew on CD8+ T cells sorted from PBMCs, taken 15 days after the yellow fever booster vaccination. The receptor comes from a young man who received the YFV17D yellow fever vaccine. CDR3 sequence: CASRLAVLYEQYF. CDR3 DNA sequence: TGTGCCAGCAGACTAGCGGTATTGTACGAGCAGTACTTC.